What follows is one T cell receptor (beta chain) and its context. Looked up from germline, CDR1 is LGHNA and CDR2 is YNFKEQ. This CDR3 has 17 amino acids. J lost 0 bases, V lost 4 bases, and 3 bases had no gene match. Alpha and beta chains were covered, as first-strand cDNA relied on TRAV- and TRBV-specific primers. A roughly 20-cycle PCR with a constant-region primer and V-primer adapter amplified TCRs. Each CDR3 protein is one row after TCRdb ran MiXCR on the reads. The table includes 11,000 or so distinct CDR3 sequences, less than 75% detected once. The data are from a study of low-dose radiotherapy and immunotherapy resistance in tumors.

The clonotype comes from a human donor with advanced metastatic prostate, ovarian, gallbladder or colorectal cancer (not recorded which). This table probably holds off-target reads from a library built for another chain. This chain connects TRBV4-2 to TRBJ2-7, with 16 bases aligning to TRBD2. This CDR3 is CASSPGTSGGGSYEQYF. CDR3 DNA sequence: TGTGCCAGCAGCCCCGGGACTAGCGGGGGGGGCTCCTACGAGCAGTACTTC.